The 9 T cell receptor beta chains below were found in one sample sequenced in a study of blood T cell repertoires in COVID-19 (dated by TCRdb to 2019 to 2021). The library was prepared using the immunoSEQ multiplex PCR assay. TCRdb provides this immuneACCESS table in a form limited to in-frame rearrangements. Some clones are lacking; in checked studies, under half of them reflect an unresolved V gene, and why the rest are absent is not known. For this sample there are under 400,000 clones; around 90% appear just once. Around 6.3% of the sample is taken by the ten largest. Sequencing used peripheral blood. The receptor set was obtained from a man between 18 and 29 years old with active or convalescent COVID-19.

The V gene is TRBV9, the J gene TRBJ2-3, with unresolved D. This CDR3 contains 16 residues. Between the trimmed V and J ends, which lost 5 bases and 2 bases, there was a span of 18 bases. Germline values: CDR1 SGDLS, CDR2 YYNGEE. For the CDR3, the DNA is TGTGCCAGCAGAAAGATGGTCTACGCCCCCACAGATACGCAGTATTTT. Residues: CASRKMVYAPTDTQYF. Combining the CDR3 with reference TRBV9 and TRBJ2-3 gives the whole variable domain DSGVTQTPKHLITATGQRVTLRCSPRSGDLSVYWYQQSLDQGLQFLIQYYNGEERAKGNILERFSAQQFPDLHSELNLSSLELGDSALYFCASRKMVYAPTDTQYFGPGTRLTVL.

Remarks on this clone: At one end the junction does not follow the germline gene, possibly because of a read error. This chain joins TRBV3-1 (or the pseudogene TRBV3-2) and TRBJ2-6, with D tentatively TRBD2 (6 bases). Germline V CDR1 and CDR2: LGHDT, YNNKEL (reference sequence). The CDR3 contains 16 residues. The CDR3 DNA is TGTGCCAGCAGCCAGGAGGGCCCCTCTGGGGCCAACGTGCTGACTTTC. Protein: CASSQEGPSGANVLTF.

This clone was recorded only once. V usage is TRBV24-1 and J usage is TRBJ1-1; TRBD1 might be the D (5 bases). Germline values: CDR1 KGHDR, CDR2 SFDVKD. Trimming removed 7 bases at V and 1 base at J, with 9 bases between. This CDR3 contains 13 residues. The CDR3 loop reads CATRQRGNTEAFF. The CDR3 nucleotides read TGTGCCACCAGACAAAGGGGGAACACTGAAGCTTTCTTT.

V and J are TRBV19 and TRBJ1-5; 9 bases are shared with TRBD1. The germline gives CDR1 LNHDA, CDR2 SQIVND (reference sequence). V lost 4 bases to trimming and J lost 4 bases; unmatched junction nucleotides: 2. This CDR3 has 14 amino acids. In DNA form, the CDR3 reads TGTGCCAGTAGTAAGGACAGGGGAAATCAGCCCCAGCATTTT. Amino acid sequence: CASSKDRGNQPQHF.

The chain employs TRBV5-6 and TRBJ1-2; weak D call: TRBD1 (6 bases). Trimming removed 0 bases at V and 9 bases at J, with 12 bases between. Germline lookup yields CDR1 SGHDT and CDR2 YYEEEE. CDR3 length: 13 amino acids. The CDR3 nucleotides read TGTGCCAGCAGCTTGGCACAGGGCGGTCGCTACACCTTC. Translating gives CASSLAQGGRYTF.

In this sample, this clone turned up once. The rearrangement joins TRBV4-2 to TRBJ2-7; TRBD2 aligns across 7 bases. This CDR3 has 19 amino acids. The V gene's germline CDR1 is LGHNA and CDR2 YNFKEQ. V shed 1 base and J 5 bases; nucleotides not matched to a gene: 20. Here the CDR3 reads CASSQVVTSPKRWVHEQYF. As DNA, the CDR3 is TGTGCCAGCAGCCAAGTTGTGACTAGCCCCAAAAGGTGGGTCCACGAGCAGTACTTC.

This chain joins TRBV18 and TRBJ1-2, with D unresolved. The CDR3 covers 14 residues. V was shortened by 1 base and J by 3 bases, with 9 bases between the two germline ends. In germline, CDR1 is KGHSH, CDR2 LQKENI. The CDR3 reads CASSPQETHYGYTF. CDR3 DNA sequence: TGTGCCAGCTCACCACAGGAGACCCACTATGGCTACACCTTC.

The chain joins TRBV7-6 to TRBJ1-4; TRBD1 aligns across 7 bases. Per germline, CDR1 SGHVS and CDR2 FNYEAQ. V lost 1 base, J lost 3 bases, and 2 bases stayed unmatched. The CDR3 is 15 amino acids. The chain's CDR3 is CASSLVGTANEKLFF. DNA for the CDR3: TGTGCCAGCAGCTTAGTGGGGACAGCTAATGAAAAACTGTTTTTT.

Of note for this clone: One junction end disagrees with the germline gene, perhaps due to a read error. V is TRBV27 and J is TRBJ2-6, with D tentatively TRBD1 (5 bases). The CDR3 consists of 14 residues. Germline CDR1 is MNHEY and CDR2 is SMNVEV (reference sequence). The CDR3: CASTQGRYTNVLTF. CDR3 DNA sequence: TGTGCCAGCACCCAGGGAAGGTATACCAACGTGCTGACTTTC.